This T cell receptor beta chain stems from a study of tumor-infiltrating lymphocytes in primary liver carcinoma. Study information: The tumors ranged from roughly 4.2 to 10 cm across and fell within stage T1-T3 N0M0. General study results and limits: Whereas tumor region pairs overlapped more, tumor-adjacent and tumor-blood pairs overlapped less.

A constant-region primer served to make TCR beta cDNA from about 0.5 ug total RNA. Construction of TCR beta libraries relied on three successive nested multiplex PCR rounds employing slightly modified ARM-PCR. With TRBV1-TRBV30 forward primers and a C-beta reverse primer, the first two PCR rounds were run for 9 to 10 cycles each. MiXCR, run by TCRdb on the multiplex PCR reads, gives a single entry per CDR3 protein. The sample carries some 180,000 distinct CDR3 sequences, 60% recorded once. With V trimmed by 7 bases and J by 6 bases, 8 bases remained unmatched. This CDR3 has 14 residues. CDR1 is SGHKS and CDR2 is YYEKEE in the germline V gene (reference sequence). For this clonotype: The antigen remains unidentified.

Researchers drew blood RNA from unsorted whole blood and extracted germline DNA as well. The sequenced sample was peripheral blood. This TCR came from a man aged 40-49 years with primary liver carcinoma and hepatitis B virus infection. The chain carries TRBV5-5 and TRBJ2-4, with 9 bases fitting TRBD1. The CDR3: CASCHGQGINIQYF. The CDR3 nucleotides are TGTGCCAGCTGCCACGGACAGGGGATAAACATTCAGTACTTC.